Included here is one T cell receptor (beta chain) sequence, with context. Its target is unknown. These data are taken from a study of T cell clones after liver transplantation. For the study at large: As an antigen-independent comparator, third-party-reactive TCRbeta sequences came from pre-transplant mixed lymphocyte reactions. Study results and caveats: Graft donor-reactive T cells possibly entered the graft instead of undergoing deletion.

The CDR3 is 22 residues long. Germline trimming cut 4 bases from V and 2 bases from J; bases unmatched to any gene: 23. In germline, CDR1 is SGHVS, CDR2 FNYEAQ. TCRdb keeps only in-frame clones here, not all; method: immunoSEQ multiplex PCR. Here the sample spans about 74,000 clones, roughly 80% being singletons. The receptor was isolated from a human donor who received a liver transplant. The material was CD4+ T cells from blood, obtained before liver transplant. The rearrangement joins TRBV7-6 to TRBJ2-3; 11 nucleotides match TRBD2. The CDR3 reads CASSSRGLGTGGSGRATDTQYF. CDR3 sequence (DNA): TGTGCCAGCAGCTCTAGAGGCTTGGGTACAGGGGGTAGCGGGAGGGCCACAGATACGCAGTATTTT. The full variable domain, its missing parts supplied by reference TRBV7-6 and TRBJ2-3, is GAGVSQSPRYKVTKRGQDVALRCDPISGHVSLYWYRQALGQGPEFLTYFNYEAQQDKSGLPNDRFSAERPEGSISTLTIQRTEQRDSAMYRCASSSRGLGTGGSGRATDTQYFGPGTRLTVL.